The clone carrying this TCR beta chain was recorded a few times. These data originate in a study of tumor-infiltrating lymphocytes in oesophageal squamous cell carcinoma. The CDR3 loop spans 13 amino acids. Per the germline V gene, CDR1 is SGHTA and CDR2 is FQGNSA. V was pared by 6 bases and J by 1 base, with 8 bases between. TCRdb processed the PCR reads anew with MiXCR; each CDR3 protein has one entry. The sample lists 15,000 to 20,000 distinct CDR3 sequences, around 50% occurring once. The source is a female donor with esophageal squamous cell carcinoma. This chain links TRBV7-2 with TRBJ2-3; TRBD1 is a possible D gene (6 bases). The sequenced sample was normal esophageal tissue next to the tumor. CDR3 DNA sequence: TGTGCCAGCAGGTCAGGGGGCACAGATACGCAGTATTTT. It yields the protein CASRSGGTDTQYF.